This T cell receptor beta chain was documented in a study of blood T cell repertoires in COVID-19. Here immunoSEQ multiplex PCR was the method, and the copy in TCRdb shows in-frame clones only, minus some. The repertoire includes about 140,000 clones, approximately 80% of them detected once, and roughly 9% sits in the top ten. The germline CDR1 and CDR2 sequences are SGDLS and YYNGEE. V lost 3 bases, J lost 1 base, and 7 bases lay in between. This CDR3 is 13 amino acids long. The receptor's source is a woman older than 75 in a cohort sampled during active or convalescent COVID-19. The chain combines TRBV9 with TRBJ1-2; D remains ambiguous. Material: peripheral blood. The CDR3 DNA sequence: TGTGCCAGCAGCGCCCAGAATAACTATGGCTACACCTTC. Residues: CASSAQNNYGYTF.